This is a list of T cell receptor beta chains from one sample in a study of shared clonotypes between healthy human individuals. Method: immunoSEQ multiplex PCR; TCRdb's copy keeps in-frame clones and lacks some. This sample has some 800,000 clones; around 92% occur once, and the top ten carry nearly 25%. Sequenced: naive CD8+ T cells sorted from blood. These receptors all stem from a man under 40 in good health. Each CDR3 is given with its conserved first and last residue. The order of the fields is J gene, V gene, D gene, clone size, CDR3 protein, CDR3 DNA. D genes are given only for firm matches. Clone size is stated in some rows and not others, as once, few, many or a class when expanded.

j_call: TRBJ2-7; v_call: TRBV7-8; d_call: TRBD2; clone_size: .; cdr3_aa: CASSLRTSYEQYF; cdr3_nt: TGTGCCAGCAGCCTCAGGACTAGTTACGAGCAGTACTTC
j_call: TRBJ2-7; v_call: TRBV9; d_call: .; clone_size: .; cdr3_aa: CASSVATSYEQYF; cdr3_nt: TGTGCCAGCAGCGTAGCGACCTCCTACGAGCAGTACTTC
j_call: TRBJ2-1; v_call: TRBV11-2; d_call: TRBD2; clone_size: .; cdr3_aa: CASSLELAAYNEQFF; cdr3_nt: TGTGCCAGCAGCTTAGAACTAGCGGCCTACAATGAGCAGTTCTTC
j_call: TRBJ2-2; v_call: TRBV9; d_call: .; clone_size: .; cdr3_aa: CASSSTRPGELFF; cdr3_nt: TGTGCCAGCAGCTCCACTAGGCCCGGGGAGCTGTTTTTT
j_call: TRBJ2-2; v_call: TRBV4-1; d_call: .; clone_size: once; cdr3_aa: CASSQVGMRELFF; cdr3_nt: TGCGCCAGCAGCCAAGTCGGTATGCGGGAGCTGTTTTTT
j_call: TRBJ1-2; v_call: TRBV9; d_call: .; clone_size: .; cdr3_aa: CASSVPGAGYTF; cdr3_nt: TGTGCCAGCAGCGTCCCAGGAGCTGGCTACACCTTC
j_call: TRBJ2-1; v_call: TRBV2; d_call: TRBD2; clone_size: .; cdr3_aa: CASSDTGLAGGVNEQFF; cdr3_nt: TGTGCCAGCAGTGACACGGGACTAGCGGGAGGGGTTAATGAGCAGTTCTTC
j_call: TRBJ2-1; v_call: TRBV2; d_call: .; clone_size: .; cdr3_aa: CASEDRSSYNEQFF; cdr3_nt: TGTGCCAGCGAAGACCGAAGCTCCTACAATGAGCAGTTCTTC
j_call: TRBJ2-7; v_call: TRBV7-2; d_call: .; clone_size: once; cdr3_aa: CASSQTPREQYF; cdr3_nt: TGTGCCAGCAGCCAGACCCCGCGCGAGCAGTACTTC
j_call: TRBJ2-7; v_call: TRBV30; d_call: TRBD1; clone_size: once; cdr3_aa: CAWNPGQGVHEQYF; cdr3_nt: TGTGCCTGGAACCCGGGACAGGGGGTCCACGAGCAGTACTTC
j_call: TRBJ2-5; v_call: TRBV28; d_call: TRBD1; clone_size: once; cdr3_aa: CASIPSTGSWIRAQYF; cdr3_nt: TGTGCCAGCATTCCTTCGACAGGGTCGTGGATTAGGGCCCAGTACTTC
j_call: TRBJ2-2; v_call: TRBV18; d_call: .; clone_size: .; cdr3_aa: CASSGRDRINTGELFF; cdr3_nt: TGTGCCAGCTCCGGGAGGGACAGAATAAACACCGGGGAGCTGTTTTTT
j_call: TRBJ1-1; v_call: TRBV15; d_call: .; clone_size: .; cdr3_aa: CATSVPTEAFF; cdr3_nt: TGTGCCACCAGCGTTCCCACTGAAGCTTTCTTT
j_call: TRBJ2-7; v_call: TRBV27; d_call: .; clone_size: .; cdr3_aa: CASGAGVRYYEQYF; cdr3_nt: TGTGCCAGCGGGGCAGGCGTCCGTTACTACGAGCAGTACTTC
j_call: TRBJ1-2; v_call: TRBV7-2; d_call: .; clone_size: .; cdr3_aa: CASSPRTTVYTF; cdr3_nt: TGTGCCAGCAGCCCCCGGACGACCGTCTACACCTTC
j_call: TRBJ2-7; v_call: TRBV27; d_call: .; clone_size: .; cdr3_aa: CASRGGAGSYEQYF; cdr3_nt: TGTGCCAGCAGGGGGGGTGCGGGCTCCTACGAGCAGTACTTC
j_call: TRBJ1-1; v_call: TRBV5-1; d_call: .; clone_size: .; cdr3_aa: CASSPADGGVPEAFF; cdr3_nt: TGCGCCAGCAGCCCGGCCGACGGGGGGGTGCCTGAAGCTTTCTTT
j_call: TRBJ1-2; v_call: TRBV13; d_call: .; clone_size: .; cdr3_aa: CASSLGPTAVDGYTF; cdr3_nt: TGTGCCAGCAGCTTAGGCCCAACAGCAGTTGATGGCTACACCTTC
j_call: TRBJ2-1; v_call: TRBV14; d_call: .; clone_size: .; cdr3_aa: CASSLSVYNEQFF; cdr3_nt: TGTGCCAGCAGCCTCTCCGTATACAATGAGCAGTTCTTC
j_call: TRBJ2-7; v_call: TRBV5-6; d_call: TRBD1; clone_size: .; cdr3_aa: CASSYGTGAYEQYF; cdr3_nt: TGTGCCAGCAGCTACGGGACAGGAGCCTACGAGCAGTACTTC
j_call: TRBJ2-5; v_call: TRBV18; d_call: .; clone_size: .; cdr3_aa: CASSPQEVETQYF; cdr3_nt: TGTGCCAGCTCACCACAGGAGGTGGAGACCCAGTACTTC
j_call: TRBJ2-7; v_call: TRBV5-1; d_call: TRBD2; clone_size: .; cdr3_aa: CASSLYGTSGPATSYEQYF; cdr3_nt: TGCGCCAGCAGCTTGTACGGGACTAGCGGGCCTGCGACCTCCTACGAGCAGTACTTC
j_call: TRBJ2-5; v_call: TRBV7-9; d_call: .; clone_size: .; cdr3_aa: CASKEEGVETQYF; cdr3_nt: TGTGCCAGCAAAGAAGAGGGGGTTGAGACCCAGTACTTC
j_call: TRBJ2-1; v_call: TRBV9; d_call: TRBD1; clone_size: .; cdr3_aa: CASSPRWGDRGGVAGTDEQFF; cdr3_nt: TGTGCCAGCAGCCCCCGTTGGGGGGACAGGGGTGGGGTAGCGGGAACGGATGAGCAGTTCTTC
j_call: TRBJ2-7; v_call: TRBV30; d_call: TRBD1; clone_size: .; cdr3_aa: CAWSLGTGGDEQYF; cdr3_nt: TGTGCCTGGAGTCTTGGGACAGGGGGGGACGAGCAGTACTTC
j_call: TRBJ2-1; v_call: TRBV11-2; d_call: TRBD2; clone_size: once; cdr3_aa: CASSLGLAGESYNEQFF; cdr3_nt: TGTGCCAGCAGCTTAGGACTAGCGGGCGAATCCTACAATGAGCAGTTCTTC
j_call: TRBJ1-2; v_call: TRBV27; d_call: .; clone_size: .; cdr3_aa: CASSSFLSGYTF; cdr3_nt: TGTGCCAGCAGTTCTTTTTTGTCGGGCTACACCTTC
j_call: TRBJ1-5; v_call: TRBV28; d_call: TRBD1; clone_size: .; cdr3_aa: CASSLRTGGNQPQHF; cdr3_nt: TGTGCCAGCAGCCTAAGGACAGGGGGGAATCAGCCCCAGCATTTT
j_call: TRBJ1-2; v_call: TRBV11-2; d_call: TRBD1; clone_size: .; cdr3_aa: CASSPTGSGYTF; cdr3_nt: TGTGCCAGCAGCCCGACAGGGAGTGGCTACACCTTC
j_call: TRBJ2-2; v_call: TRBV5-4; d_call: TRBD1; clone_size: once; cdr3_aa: CASSSGDRGYTGELFF; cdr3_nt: TGTGCCAGCAGCTCAGGGGACAGGGGTTACACCGGGGAGCTGTTTTTT
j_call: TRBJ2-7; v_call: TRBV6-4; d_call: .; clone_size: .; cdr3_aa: CASSDSTGGRTSYEQYF; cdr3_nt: TGTGCCAGCAGTGACTCGACCGGGGGCCGTACGAGCTACGAGCAGTACTTC